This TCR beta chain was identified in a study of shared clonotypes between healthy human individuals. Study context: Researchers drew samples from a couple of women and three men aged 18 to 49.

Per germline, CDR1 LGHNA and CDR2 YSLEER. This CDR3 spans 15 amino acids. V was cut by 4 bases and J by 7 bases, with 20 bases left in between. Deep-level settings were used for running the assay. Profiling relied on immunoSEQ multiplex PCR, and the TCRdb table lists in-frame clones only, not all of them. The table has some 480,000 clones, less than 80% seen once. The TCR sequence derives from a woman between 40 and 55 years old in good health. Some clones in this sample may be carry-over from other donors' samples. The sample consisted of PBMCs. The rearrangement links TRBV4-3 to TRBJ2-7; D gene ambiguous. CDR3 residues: CASSPRFPPVQEQYF. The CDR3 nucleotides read TGCGCCAGCAGCCCTCGATTTCCCCCTGTGCAGGAGCAGTACTTC.